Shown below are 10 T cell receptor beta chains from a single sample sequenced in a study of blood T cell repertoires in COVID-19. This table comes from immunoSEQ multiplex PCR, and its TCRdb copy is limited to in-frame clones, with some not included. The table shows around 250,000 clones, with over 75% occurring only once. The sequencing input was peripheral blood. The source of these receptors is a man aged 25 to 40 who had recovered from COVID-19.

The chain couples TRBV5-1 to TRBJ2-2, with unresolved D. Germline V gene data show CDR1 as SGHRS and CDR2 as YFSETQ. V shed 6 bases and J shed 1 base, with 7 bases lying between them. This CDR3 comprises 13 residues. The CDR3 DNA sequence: TGCGCCAGCACCAGACAGAACACCGGGGAGCTGTTTTTT. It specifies CASTRQNTGELFF.

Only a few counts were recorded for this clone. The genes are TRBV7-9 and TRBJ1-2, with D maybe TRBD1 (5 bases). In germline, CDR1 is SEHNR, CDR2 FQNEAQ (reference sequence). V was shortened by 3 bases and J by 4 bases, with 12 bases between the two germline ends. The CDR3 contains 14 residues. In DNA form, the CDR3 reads TGTGCCAGCAGCTTCACTTCCGGGGGCTATGGCTACACCTTC. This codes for CASSFTSGGYGYTF.

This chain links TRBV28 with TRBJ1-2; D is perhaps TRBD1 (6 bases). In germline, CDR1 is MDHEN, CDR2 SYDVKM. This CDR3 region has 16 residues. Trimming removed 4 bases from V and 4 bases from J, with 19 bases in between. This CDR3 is CASSSPGGGEGYGYTF. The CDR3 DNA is TGTGCCAGCAGTTCCCCGGGAGGGGGAGAAGGCTATGGCTACACCTTC.

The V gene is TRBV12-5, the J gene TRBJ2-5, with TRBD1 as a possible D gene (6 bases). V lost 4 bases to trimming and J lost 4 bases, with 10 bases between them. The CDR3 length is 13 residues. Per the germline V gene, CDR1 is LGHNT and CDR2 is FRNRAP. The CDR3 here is CASGSIQGETQYF. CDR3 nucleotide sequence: TGTGCTAGTGGTTCGATACAGGGAGAGACCCAGTACTTC. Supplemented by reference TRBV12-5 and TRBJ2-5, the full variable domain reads DARVTQTPRHKVTEMGQEVTMRCQPILGHNTVFWYRQTMMQGLELLAYFRNRAPLDDSGMPKDRFSAEMPDATLATLKIQPSEPRDSAVYFCASGSIQGETQYFGPGTRLLVL.

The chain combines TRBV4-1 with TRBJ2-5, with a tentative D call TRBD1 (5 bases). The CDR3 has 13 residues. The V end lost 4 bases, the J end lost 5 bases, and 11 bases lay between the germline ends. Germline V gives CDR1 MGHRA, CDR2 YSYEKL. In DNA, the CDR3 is TGCGCCAGCAGCCGGCAGGGTGAGGAGACCCAGTACTTC. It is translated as CASSRQGEETQYF.

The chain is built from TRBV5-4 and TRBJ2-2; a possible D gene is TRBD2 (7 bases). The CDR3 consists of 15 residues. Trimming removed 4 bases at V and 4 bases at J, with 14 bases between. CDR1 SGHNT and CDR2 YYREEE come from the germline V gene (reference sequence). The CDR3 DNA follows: TGTGCCAGCAGCCGGGGGGTGGGGGCCACCGGGGAGCTGTTTTTT. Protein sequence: CASSRGVGATGELFF.

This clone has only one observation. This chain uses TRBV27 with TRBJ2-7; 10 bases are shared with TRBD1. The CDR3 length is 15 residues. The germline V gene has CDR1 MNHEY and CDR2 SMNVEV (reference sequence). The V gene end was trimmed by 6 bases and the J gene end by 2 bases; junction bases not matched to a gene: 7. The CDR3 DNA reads TGTGCCAGCAGACCCGACAGGGGGCCGACCTACGAGCAGTACGTC. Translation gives CASRPDRGPTYEQYV.

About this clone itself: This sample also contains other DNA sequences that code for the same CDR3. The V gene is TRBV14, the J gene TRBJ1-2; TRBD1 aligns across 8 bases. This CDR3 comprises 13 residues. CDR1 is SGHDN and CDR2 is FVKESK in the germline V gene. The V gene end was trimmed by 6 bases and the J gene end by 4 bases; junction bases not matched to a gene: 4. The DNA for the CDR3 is TGTGCCAGCAGTCCCGGACAGGGCTATGGCTACACCTTC. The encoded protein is CASSPGQGYGYTF.

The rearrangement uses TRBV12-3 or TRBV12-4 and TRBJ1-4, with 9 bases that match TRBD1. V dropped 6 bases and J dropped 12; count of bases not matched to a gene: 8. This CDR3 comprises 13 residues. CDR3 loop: CASSIRDREELFF. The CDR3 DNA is TGTGCCAGCAGCATTAGGGACAGGGAGGAACTGTTTTTT.

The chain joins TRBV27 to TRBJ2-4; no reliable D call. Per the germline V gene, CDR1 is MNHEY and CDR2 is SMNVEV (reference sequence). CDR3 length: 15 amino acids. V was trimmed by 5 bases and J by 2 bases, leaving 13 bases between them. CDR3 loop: CASSSKRSTKNIQYF. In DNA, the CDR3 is TGTGCCAGCAGTAGCAAAAGGAGTACCAAAAACATTCAGTACTTC.